This T cell receptor beta chain was sequenced for a study of blood T cells in healthy people across ages (dated by TCRdb to between 2015 and 2016). Background on the whole study: In model experiments, template switching captured about one uniquely barcoded TCR beta cDNA molecule for every two T cells. To track age-related changes in TCR beta repertoire diversity, the study relied on deep sequencing normalized with unique cDNA molecular identifiers. The donors were divided into four age groups: young (average roughly 15 years), middle-aged (under 40), aged (62) and long-lived (82). Donors of different ages were randomly distributed across sequencing lanes to avoid experimental bias. The study analyzed two additional independent replicas of 1 million unique cDNA reads from the same blood draw for two donors, one aged 18 to 29 and one aged 80 or older.

The CDR3 runs 13 residues from the cysteine to the phenylalanine. The read is trimmed to its CDR3 DNA, 39 bases read in frame from base 1. Trimming costs V 5 bases and J 8 bases, and their ends lie 15 bases apart. The method was 5' RACE. Instrument on record: Illumina HiSeq 2500. A second PCR of about 7 to 12 cycles was performed with a sample-barcoded 5' primer and a J-beta primer mix. Each TCR beta cDNA molecule received a unique molecular identifier from a template-switch 5' adaptor carrying 12 random nucleotides. Each sample yielded at least 2.5 million CDR3-containing paired-end reads. First-strand cDNA was synthesized from all RNA with the Mint cDNA synthesis kit, primed by a TRBC-specific oligonucleotide. Following uracil-DNA glycosylase treatment, all cDNA underwent a first 18-cycle PCR with the universal primers M1SS and BC2_uni_R. As for the authors' bioinformatics: Each sample was normalized by randomly selecting 1 million high-quality reads, each carrying a distinct molecular identifier. Reads sharing molecular identifiers were discarded rather than binned into consensus sequences. MiTCR, run with a Q25 quality threshold and the strictest error-elimination algorithm, handled CDR3 identification, clonotype clustering and error correction. A nonparametric unseen species model with Euler transformation was used to estimate a lower bound on total TCR beta diversity. TCRdb redid the processing of the public reads, applying fastp at Q25 and MiXCR, and retained in-frame beta chains. Rows with one shared CDR3 protein collapse into an entry with the most common genes and DNA. TCRdb's processing, not the study's, gives the V and J calls here. Within this sample are more than 800,000 distinct CDR3 sequences, with more than 25% of them counted one time only. The leading ten clones occupy approximately 15% of the sample.

This clonotype occurred many times. Its target antigen remains unknown. There are no base qualities to consult, and no much larger clone falls within one base. Donors were under 40 systemically healthy Caucasian individuals from Russia aged about 6 to 100 years. Each donor gave around 9.9 milliliters of peripheral blood, collected into EDTA-treated Vacutainer tubes. PBMCs were isolated by Ficoll-Paque density-gradient centrifugation, with at least 7 million obtained per sample. Trizol reagent was used to extract total RNA from the PBMCs, yielding at least 5.5 micrograms per sample. For every donor, flow cytometry on a PBMC aliquot measured the percentage of naive CD45RAhigh/CD27high T cells. Findings and caveats that apply to the study as a whole: A strong correlation was found between observed TCR beta diversity and the percentage of naive T cells measured by flow cytometry. Estimates of total diversity based on one million sequenced T cells were regarded as lower bounds and as underestimates. Bulk unsorted PBMC profiling prevented conclusive comparison of naive and antigen-experienced compartments. As age increased, observed TCR beta diversity per million T cells dropped in a roughly linear way, and a significant reduction was already evident by age 40. Compared with the aged group, the long-lived group had more naive CD4+ T cells, fewer expanded clones and increased TCR diversity, a pattern suggesting age selection. Because donor CMV infection status was unknown, age-related changes in expanded clonotypes were potentially confounded.

Sequenced: blood. The TCR sequence derives from a woman older than 75 in good health. The rearranged chain carries TRBV12-3 or TRBV12-4 and TRBJ1-2, with the D gene call left open. The CDR3 region: CASSGGRPSGYTF. The nucleotides read TGTGCCAGCAGTGGAGGCAGACCCAGCGGCTACACCTTC.